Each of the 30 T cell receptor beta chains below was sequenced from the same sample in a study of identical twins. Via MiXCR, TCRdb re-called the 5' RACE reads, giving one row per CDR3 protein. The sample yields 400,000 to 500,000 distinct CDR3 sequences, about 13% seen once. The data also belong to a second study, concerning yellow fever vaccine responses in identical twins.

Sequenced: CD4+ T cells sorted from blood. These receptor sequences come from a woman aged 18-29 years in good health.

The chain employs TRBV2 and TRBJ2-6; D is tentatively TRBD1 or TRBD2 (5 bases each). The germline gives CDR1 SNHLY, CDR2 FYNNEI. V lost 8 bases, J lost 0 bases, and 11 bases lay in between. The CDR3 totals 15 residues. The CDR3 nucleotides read TGTGCCAGCGGCAGGGAGAGCTCTGGGGCCAACGTCCTGACTTTC. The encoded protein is CASGRESSGANVLTF.

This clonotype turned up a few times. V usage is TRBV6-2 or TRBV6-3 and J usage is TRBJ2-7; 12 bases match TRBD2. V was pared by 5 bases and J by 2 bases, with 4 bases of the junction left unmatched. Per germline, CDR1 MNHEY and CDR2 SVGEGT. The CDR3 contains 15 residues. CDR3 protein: CASSNLAGGPYEQYF. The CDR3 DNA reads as TGTGCCAGCAGTAATCTAGCGGGAGGGCCCTACGAGCAGTACTTC.

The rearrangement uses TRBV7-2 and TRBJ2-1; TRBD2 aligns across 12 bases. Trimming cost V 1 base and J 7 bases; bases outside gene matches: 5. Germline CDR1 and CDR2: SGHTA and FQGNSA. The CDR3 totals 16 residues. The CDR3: CASSLELAGGLNEQFF. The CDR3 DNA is TGTGCCAGCAGCTTAGAGCTAGCGGGGGGGTTAAATGAGCAGTTCTTC.

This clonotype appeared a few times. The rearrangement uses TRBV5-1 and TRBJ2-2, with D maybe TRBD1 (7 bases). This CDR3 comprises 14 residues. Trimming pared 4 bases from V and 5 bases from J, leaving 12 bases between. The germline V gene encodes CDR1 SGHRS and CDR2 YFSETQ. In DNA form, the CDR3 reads TGCGCCAGCAGCATCTCAGGGGGGACCGGGGAGCTGTTTTTT. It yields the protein CASSISGGTGELFF. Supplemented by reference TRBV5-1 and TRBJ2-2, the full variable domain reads KAGVTQTPRYLIKTRGQQVTLSCSPISGHRSVSWYQQTPGQGLQFLFEYFSETQRNKGNFPGRFSGRQFSNSRSEMNVSTLELGDSALYLCASSISGGTGELFFGEGSRLTVL.

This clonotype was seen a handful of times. The CDR3 DNA follows: TGTGCCACCAGCGGCTCTGGGGCCAACGTCCTGACTTTC. Its translation is CATSGSGANVLTF. This chain links TRBV24-1 with TRBJ2-6; D unclear. Germline CDR1 is KGHDR and CDR2 is SFDVKD. CDR3 length: 13 residues. V lost 7 bases and J lost 0, with 3 bases in between.

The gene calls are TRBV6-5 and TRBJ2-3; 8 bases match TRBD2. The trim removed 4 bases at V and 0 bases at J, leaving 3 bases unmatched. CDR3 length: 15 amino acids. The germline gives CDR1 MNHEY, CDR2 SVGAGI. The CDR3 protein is CASSSGGASTDTQYF. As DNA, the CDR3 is TGTGCCAGCAGTTCGGGGGGGGCCAGCACAGATACGCAGTATTTT.

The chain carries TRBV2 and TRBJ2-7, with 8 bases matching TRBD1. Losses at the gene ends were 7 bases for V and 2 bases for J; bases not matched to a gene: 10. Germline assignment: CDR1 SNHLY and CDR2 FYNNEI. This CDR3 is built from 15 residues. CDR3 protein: CASKLDRASTYEQYF. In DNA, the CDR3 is TGTGCCAGCAAGTTGGACAGGGCTTCTACCTACGAGCAGTACTTC.

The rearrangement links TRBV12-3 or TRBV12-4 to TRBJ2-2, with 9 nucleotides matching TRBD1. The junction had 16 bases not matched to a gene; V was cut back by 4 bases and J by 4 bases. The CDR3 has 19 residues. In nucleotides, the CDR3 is TGTGCCAGCAGTTCGTACCGGGACAGGGCGGTTTCGAGCACCGGGGAGCTGTTTTTT. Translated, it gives CASSSYRDRAVSSTGELFF.

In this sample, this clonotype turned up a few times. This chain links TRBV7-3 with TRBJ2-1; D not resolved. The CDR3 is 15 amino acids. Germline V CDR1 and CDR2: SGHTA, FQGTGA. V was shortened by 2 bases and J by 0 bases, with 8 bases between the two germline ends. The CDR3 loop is CASSLYTASYNEQFF. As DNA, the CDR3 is TGTGCCAGCAGCTTATACACGGCCTCCTACAATGAGCAGTTCTTC.

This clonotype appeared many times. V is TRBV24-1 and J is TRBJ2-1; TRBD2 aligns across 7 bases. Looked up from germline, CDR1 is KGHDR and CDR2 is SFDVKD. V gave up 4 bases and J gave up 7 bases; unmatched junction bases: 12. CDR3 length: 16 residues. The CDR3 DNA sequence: TGTGCCACCAGTGACCCCCAGGGAGGGAGCTGGAATGAGCAGTTCTTC. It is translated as CATSDPQGGSWNEQFF.

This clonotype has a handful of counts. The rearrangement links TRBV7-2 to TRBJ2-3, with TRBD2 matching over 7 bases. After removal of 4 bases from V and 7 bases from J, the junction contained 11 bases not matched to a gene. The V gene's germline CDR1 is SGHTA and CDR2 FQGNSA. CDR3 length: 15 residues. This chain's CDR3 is CASSSYGGSLNTQYF. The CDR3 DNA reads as TGTGCCAGCAGCTCATATGGCGGGAGTTTAAATACGCAGTATTTT.

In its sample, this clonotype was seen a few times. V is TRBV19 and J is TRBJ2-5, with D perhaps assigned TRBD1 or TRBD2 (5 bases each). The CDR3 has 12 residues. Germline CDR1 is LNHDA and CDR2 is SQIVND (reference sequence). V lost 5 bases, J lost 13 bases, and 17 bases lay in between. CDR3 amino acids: CASSVGRDGWYF. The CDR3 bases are TGTGCCAGTAGTGTGGGACGGGACGGCTGGTACTTC. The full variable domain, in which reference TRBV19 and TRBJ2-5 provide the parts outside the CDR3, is DGGITQSPKYLFRKEGQNVTLSCEQNLNHDAMYWYRQDPGQGLRLIYYSQIVNDFQKGDIAEGYSVSREKKESFPLTVTSAQKNPTAFYLCASSVGRDGWYFGPGTRLLVL.

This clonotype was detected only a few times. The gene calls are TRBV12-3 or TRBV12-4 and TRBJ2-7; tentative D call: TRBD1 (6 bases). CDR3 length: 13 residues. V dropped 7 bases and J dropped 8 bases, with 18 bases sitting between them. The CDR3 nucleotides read TGTGCCAGCATTTCTGGGTGGGGGCGAAAGCAGTACTTC. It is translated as CASISGWGRKQYF.

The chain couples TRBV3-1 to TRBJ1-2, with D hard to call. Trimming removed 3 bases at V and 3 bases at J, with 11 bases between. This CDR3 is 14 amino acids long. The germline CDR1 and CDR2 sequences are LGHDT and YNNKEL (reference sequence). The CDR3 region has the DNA TGTGCCAGCAGCCAGCGAGGGTCGGACTATGGCTACACCTTC. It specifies CASSQRGSDYGYTF.

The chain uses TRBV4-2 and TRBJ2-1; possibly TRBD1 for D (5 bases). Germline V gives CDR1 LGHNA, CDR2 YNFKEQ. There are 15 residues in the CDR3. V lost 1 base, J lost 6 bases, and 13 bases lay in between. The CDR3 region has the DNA TGTGCCAGCAGCCAAGGGACGGCCCAGGGCAATGAGCAGTTCTTC. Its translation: CASSQGTAQGNEQFF.

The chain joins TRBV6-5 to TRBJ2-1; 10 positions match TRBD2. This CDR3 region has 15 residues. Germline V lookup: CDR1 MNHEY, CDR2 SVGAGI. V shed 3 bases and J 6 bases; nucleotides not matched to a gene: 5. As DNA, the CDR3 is TGTGCCAGCAGTTATTCAGCGGGAGGGCCCAATGAGCAGTTCTTC. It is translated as CASSYSAGGPNEQFF.

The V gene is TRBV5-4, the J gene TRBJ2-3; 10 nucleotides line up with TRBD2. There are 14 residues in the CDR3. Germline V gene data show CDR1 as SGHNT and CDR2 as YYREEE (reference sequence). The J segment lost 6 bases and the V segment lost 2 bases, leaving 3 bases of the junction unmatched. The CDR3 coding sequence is TGTGCCAGCAGCTTAGGTAGCGGGGGGGATACGCAGTATTTT. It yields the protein CASSLGSGGDTQYF.

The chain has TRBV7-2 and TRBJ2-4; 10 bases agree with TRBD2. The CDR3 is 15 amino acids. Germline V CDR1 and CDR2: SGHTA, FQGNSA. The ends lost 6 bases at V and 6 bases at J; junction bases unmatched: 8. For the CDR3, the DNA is TGTGCCAGCAGTAAACCGGGACTAGCGACAAACATTCAGTACTTC. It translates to CASSKPGLATNIQYF.

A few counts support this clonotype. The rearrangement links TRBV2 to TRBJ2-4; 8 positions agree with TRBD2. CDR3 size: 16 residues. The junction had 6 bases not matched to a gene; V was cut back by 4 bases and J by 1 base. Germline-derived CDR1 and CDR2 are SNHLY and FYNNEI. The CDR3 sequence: CASSGRTSLAKNIQYF. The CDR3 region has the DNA TGTGCCAGCAGTGGTCGGACTAGCCTCGCCAAAAACATTCAGTACTTC. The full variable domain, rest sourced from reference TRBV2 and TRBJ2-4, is EPEVTQTPSHQVTQMGQEVILRCVPISNHLYFYWYRQILGQKVEFLVSFYNNEISEKSEIFDDQFSVERPDGSNFTLKIRSTKLEDSAMYFCASSGRTSLAKNIQYFGAGTRLSVL.

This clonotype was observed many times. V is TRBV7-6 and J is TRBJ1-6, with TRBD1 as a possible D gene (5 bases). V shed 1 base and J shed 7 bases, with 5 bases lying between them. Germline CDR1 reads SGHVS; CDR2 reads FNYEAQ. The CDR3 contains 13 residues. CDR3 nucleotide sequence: TGTGCCAGCAGCTTAGAGGGGAATTCACCCCTCCACTTT. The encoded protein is CASSLEGNSPLHF.

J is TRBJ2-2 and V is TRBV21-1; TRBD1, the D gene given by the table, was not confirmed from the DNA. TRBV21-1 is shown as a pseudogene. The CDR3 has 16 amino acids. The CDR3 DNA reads TGTGCCAGCAGCAAAGGGGGACAGGTTGTCACCGGGGAGCTGTTTTTT. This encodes CASSKGGQVVTGELFF.

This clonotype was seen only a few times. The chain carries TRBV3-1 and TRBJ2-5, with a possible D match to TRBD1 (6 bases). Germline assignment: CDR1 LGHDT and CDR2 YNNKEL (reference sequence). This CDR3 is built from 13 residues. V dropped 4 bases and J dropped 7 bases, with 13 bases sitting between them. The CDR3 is CASSRGGLRTQYF. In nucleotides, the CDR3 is TGTGCCAGCAGCCGAGGGGGATTGCGGACCCAGTACTTC.

The CDR3 here is CASSIPEEGAEQYF. The CDR3 DNA follows: TGTGCCAGTAGTATACCGGAAGAGGGGGCCGAGCAGTACTTC. The V gene is TRBV19, the J gene TRBJ2-7; 7 bases line up with TRBD1. This CDR3 is built from 14 residues. The V gene's germline CDR1 is LNHDA and CDR2 SQIVND (reference sequence). The ends lost 2 bases at V and 6 bases at J; junction bases unmatched: 7.

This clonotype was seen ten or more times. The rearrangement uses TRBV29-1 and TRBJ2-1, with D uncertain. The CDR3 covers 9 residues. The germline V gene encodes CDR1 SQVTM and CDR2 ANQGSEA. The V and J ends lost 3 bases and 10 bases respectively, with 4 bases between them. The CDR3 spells CSVDAEQFF. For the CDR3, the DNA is TGCAGCGTTGATGCCGAGCAGTTCTTC.

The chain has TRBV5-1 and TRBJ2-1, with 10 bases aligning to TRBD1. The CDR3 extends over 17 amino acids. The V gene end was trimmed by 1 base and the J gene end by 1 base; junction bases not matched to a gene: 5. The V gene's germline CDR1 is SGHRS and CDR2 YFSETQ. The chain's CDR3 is CASSLLGQGKSYNEQFF. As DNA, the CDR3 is TGCGCCAGCAGCTTGTTGGGACAGGGGAAGTCCTACAATGAGCAGTTCTTC.

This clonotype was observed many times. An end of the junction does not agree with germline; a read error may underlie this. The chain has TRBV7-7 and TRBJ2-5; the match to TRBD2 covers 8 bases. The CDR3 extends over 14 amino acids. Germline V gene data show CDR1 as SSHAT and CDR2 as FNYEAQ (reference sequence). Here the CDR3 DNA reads TGTGCTAGCAGCCCGGGGGGGTTTTTGGAGACCCAGTACTTC. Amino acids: CASSPGGFLETQYF.

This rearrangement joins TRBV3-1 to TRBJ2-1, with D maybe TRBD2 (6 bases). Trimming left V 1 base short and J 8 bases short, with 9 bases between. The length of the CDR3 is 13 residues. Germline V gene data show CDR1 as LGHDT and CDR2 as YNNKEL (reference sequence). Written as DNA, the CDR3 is TGTGCCAGCAGCCAAGGCAGGGACTATGAGCAGTTCTTC. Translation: CASSQGRDYEQFF.

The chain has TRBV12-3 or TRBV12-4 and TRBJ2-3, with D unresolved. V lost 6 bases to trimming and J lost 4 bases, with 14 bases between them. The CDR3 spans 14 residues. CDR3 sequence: CASRGGFLPDTQYF. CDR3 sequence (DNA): TGTGCCAGCAGGGGTGGTTTTCTCCCAGATACGCAGTATTTT.

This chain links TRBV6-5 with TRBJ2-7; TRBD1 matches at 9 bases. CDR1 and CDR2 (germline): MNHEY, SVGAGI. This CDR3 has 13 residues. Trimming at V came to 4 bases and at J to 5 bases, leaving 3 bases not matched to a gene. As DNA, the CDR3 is TGTGCCAGCAGTTTGGGACAGGGCAACGAGCAGTACTTC. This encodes CASSLGQGNEQYF.

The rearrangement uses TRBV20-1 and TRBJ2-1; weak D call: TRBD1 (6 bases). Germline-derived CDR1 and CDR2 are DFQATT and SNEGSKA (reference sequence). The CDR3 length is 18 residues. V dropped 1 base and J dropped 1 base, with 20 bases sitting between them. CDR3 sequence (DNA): TGCAGTGCTAGAGTCTGGGGTAAGGGGGAGAATTCCTACAATGAGCAGTTCTTC. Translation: CSARVWGKGENSYNEQFF.